This T cell receptor beta chain was profiled in a study of shared clonotypes between healthy human individuals. Findings and caveats of the study: Sequencing depth was predicted to influence how clonotypes are shared among donors.

CD45RO negativity and positive selection for CCR7 defined naive CD8 cells, a population that excluded terminally differentiated effector memory CD45RA+ cells. About this clone: As yet, its antigen is unknown.

Produced via immunoSEQ multiplex PCR; TCRdb's table is partial and in-frame only. The table includes approximately 590,000 clones, just under 97% detected once. The CDR3 is 13 residues long. V was clipped by 4 bases and J by 10 bases; unmatched bases: 7. The germline V gene encodes CDR1 GTSNPN and CDR2 SVGIG (reference sequence). This TCR was recovered from a woman under 40 in good health. Input material: naive CD8+ T cells sorted from blood. The rearrangement joins TRBV30 to TRBJ1-6, with TRBD1 matching 7 bases. The CDR3 DNA reads TGTGCCTGGACCGGGACAGAGGGCTCACCCCTCCACTTT. This encodes CAWTGTEGSPLHF. The variable domain in full, with the rest retrieved from reference TRBV30 and TRBJ1-6, is SQTIHQWPATLVQPVGSPLSLECTVEGTSNPNLYWYRQAAGRGLQLLFYSVGIGQISSEVPQNLSASRPQDRQFILSSKKLLLSDSGFYLCAWTGTEGSPLHFGNGTRLTVT.